The 28 T cell receptor beta chains reported below all come from one sample, sequenced in a study of response to subunit inactivated influenza vaccine. In TCRdb, the RT-PCR reads were re-called with MiXCR into one record per CDR3 protein. The repertoire holds a few hundred thousand distinct CDR3 sequences, with 20% to 25% as singletons. Sequences were derived from PBMCs from blood, sampled approximately 20 months after vaccination. The receptors here all came from a man in his fifties or sixties who received an inactivated influenza vaccine.

The chain is built from TRBV6-1 and TRBJ2-5, with no clear D. The V end was cut by 6 bases, the J end by 5 bases, with 19 bases between. Germline V gene lookup returns CDR1 MNHNS and CDR2 SASEGT. The CDR3 extends over 15 amino acids. The CDR3, as DNA: TGTGCCAGCAGCACTAACATTCGAGCGCAGGAGACCCAGTACTTC. Its protein product is CASSTNIRAQETQYF.

This clonotype was observed a few times. The V gene is TRBV10-3, the J gene TRBJ2-4; weak D call: TRBD2 (6 bases). Germline assignment: CDR1 ENHRY and CDR2 SYGVKD. The CDR3 contains 16 residues. V lost 8 bases, J lost 1 base, and 18 bases lay in between. The CDR3 DNA follows: TGTGCCATCGGAAAAAGCGGAGGGGAGGCCAAAAACATTCAGTACTTC. Its protein product is CAIGKSGGEAKNIQYF.

This clonotype has only a few counts. The J gene is TRBJ1-2, the V gene TRBV18; D might be TRBD1 (5 bases). V was clipped by 2 bases and J by 4 bases, with 20 bases between them. The length of the CDR3 is 17 residues. Germline V CDR1 and CDR2: KGHSH, LQKENI. DNA for the CDR3: TGTGCCAGCTCACCAATGGGGAGGACAACCCTGAGCTATGGCTACACCTTC. Amino acids: CASSPMGRTTLSYGYTF.

Comment on this clonotype: Just one base apart from a much larger clone, this may be a read error. Lacking the conserved final phenylalanine or tryptophan, this CDR3 likely reflects a read error. CDR3 sequence (DNA): TGTGCCAGCAGTTCTATATACAGGGATGGCTACACCTGC. This gives the protein CASSSIYRDGYTC. The rearrangement uses TRBV28 and TRBJ1-2, with D perhaps matching TRBD1 (6 bases). Germline V gives CDR1 MDHEN, CDR2 SYDVKM. CDR3 length equals 13 residues. Trimming stripped 4 bases from V and 6 bases from J, with 12 bases between.

This clonotype has just a few counts. This chain joins TRBV4-1 and TRBJ1-2; maybe TRBD1 (5 bases). Per germline, CDR1 MGHRA and CDR2 YSYEKL. Trimming stripped 5 bases from V and 3 bases from J, with 16 bases between. This CDR3 contains 15 residues. The DNA of the CDR3 is TGCGCCAGCAGCTTAACTCGGGGCCCTGACTATGGCTACACCTTC. This gives the protein CASSLTRGPDYGYTF.

This clonotype has a handful of counts. The chain combines TRBV4-2 with TRBJ2-5, with D perhaps matching TRBD2 (6 bases). Germline V gene lookup returns CDR1 LGHNA and CDR2 YNFKEQ. Trimming pared 4 bases from V and 1 base from J, leaving 16 bases between. CDR3 length: 16 residues. The CDR3 DNA sequence: TGTGCCAGCAGCCTTGGGACTGCCCAAATCCAAGAGACCCAGTACTTC. It codes for CASSLGTAQIQETQYF.

This clonotype was recorded a few times. CDR3 nucleotides: TGTGCCACCAGCCCCTCGGTCGTTTCTGAAGCTTTCTTT. Its translation is CATSPSVVSEAFF. The rearrangement links TRBV15 to TRBJ1-1; D gene uncertain. From germline, CDR1 is LNHNV and CDR2 YYDKDF (reference sequence). V lost 5 bases and J 6 bases, leaving 13 bases between the germline ends. The CDR3 loop spans 13 amino acids.

Only a few counts were recorded for this clonotype. At one boundary the junction diverges from the germline segment, which might be a read error. The CDR3 loop reads CASSLDPNTGELFF. As DNA, the CDR3 is TGCGCCAGCAGTTTGGACCCGAACACCGGGGAGCTGTTTTTT. The chain combines TRBV5-1 with TRBJ2-2; D ambiguous. Germline V gene lookup returns CDR1 SGHRS and CDR2 YFSETQ. This CDR3 has 14 amino acids.

This sequence joins TRBV15 and TRBJ2-3; 9 nucleotides align to TRBD1. The CDR3 loop spans 14 amino acids. J lost 3 bases, V lost 6 bases, and 4 bases had no gene match. Germline CDR1 LNHNV, CDR2 YYDKDF (reference sequence). The CDR3 DNA reads as TGTGCCACCAGTACCGACAGGGGGACAGATACGCAGTATTTT. This codes for CATSTDRGTDTQYF.

This clonotype occurred a few times. The chain recombines TRBV24-1 with TRBJ1-6, with 7 nucleotides matching TRBD1. Germline trimming cut 1 base from V and 6 bases from J; bases unmatched to any gene: 8. Looked up from germline, CDR1 is KGHDR and CDR2 is SFDVKD. CDR3 length equals 17 residues. In nucleotides, the CDR3 is TGTGCCACCAGTGATTTTAGGGACAGCGAACCTAATTCACCCCTCCACTTT. Residues: CATSDFRDSEPNSPLHF.

This clonotype was found many times. The chain carries TRBV12-3 or TRBV12-4 and TRBJ1-6; TRBD1 might be the D (6 bases). Trimming removed 1 base from V and 10 bases from J, with 8 bases in between. The CDR3 loop spans 13 amino acids. The CDR3 loop reads CASSLGQASPLHF. Written as DNA, the CDR3 is TGTGCCAGCAGTTTAGGACAGGCGTCACCCCTCCACTTT.

Many counts were recorded for this clonotype. The chain employs TRBV7-8 and TRBJ1-5, with a weak D call TRBD1 (5 bases). V gave up 1 base and J gave up 4 bases, with 5 bases separating them. CDR3 size: 13 residues. The germline V gene has CDR1 SGHVS and CDR2 FQNEAQ. The CDR3 spells CASSLGQNQPQHF. The CDR3 DNA follows: TGTGCCAGCAGCTTAGGACAGAATCAGCCCCAGCATTTT.

The chain employs TRBV20-1 and TRBJ2-7; TRBD2 agrees at 13 bases. J lost 4 bases, V lost 0 bases, and 6 bases had no gene match. The CDR3 is 16 residues long. Germline V lookup: CDR1 DFQATT, CDR2 SNEGSKA (reference sequence). The CDR3 is CSARDKGTSGMYEQYF. The CDR3 nucleotides read TGCAGTGCTAGAGATAAGGGGACTAGCGGGATGTACGAGCAGTACTTC.

The gene calls are TRBV5-1 and TRBJ2-3; TRBD1 is a possible D gene (6 bases). There are 12 residues in the CDR3. Germline V gives CDR1 SGHRS, CDR2 YFSETQ. Deletions cut 5 bases from V and 5 bases from J, with 9 bases between. The CDR3 sequence: CASSSGVDTQYF. The CDR3 DNA reads as TGCGCCAGCAGTTCAGGGGTAGATACGCAGTATTTT.

The V gene is TRBV7-8, the J gene TRBJ1-2; 9 bases fit TRBD1. Germline-derived CDR1 and CDR2 are SGHVS and FQNEAQ. V shed 5 bases, J shed 6 bases, and the junction held 4 bases outside the gene matches. This CDR3 has 13 residues. The CDR3, as DNA: TGTGCCAGCAGCGGGACAGGGTCCAATGGCTACACCTTC. It translates to CASSGTGSNGYTF. Supplemented by reference TRBV7-8 and TRBJ1-2, the full variable domain reads GAGVSQSPRYKVAKRGQDVALRCDPISGHVSLFWYQQALGQGPEFLTYFQNEAQLDKSGLPSDRFFAERPEGSVSTLKIQRTQQEDSAVYLCASSGTGSNGYTFGSGTRLTVV.

The chain carries TRBV6-2 or TRBV6-3 and TRBJ1-4; D uncertain. V was trimmed by 6 bases and J by 3 bases, leaving 5 bases between them. The CDR3 sequence is 12 residues long. CDR1 MNHEY and CDR2 SVGEGT come from the germline V gene. CDR3 coding DNA: TGTGCCAGCAGATCAGCTAATGAAAAACTGTTTTTT. Protein product: CASRSANEKLFF.

V usage is TRBV12-3 or TRBV12-4 and J usage is TRBJ2-5; the match to TRBD1 covers 7 bases. The CDR3 is 15 residues long. J was trimmed by 2 bases and V by 6 bases; bases with no gene match: 9. CDR3 sequence reads: CASRQTGKGQETQYF. CDR3 DNA: TGTGCCAGCAGGCAGACAGGGAAAGGGCAAGAGACCCAGTACTTC.

This clonotype was observed once. The V call is TRBV4-2, the J call TRBJ2-2, with no clear D. The CDR3 has 16 residues. Germline V gene lookup returns CDR1 LGHNA and CDR2 YNFKEQ. V dropped 0 bases and J dropped 0 bases, with 8 bases sitting between them. CDR3 sequence: CASSQEEYANTGELFF. The DNA of the CDR3 is TGTGCCAGCAGCCAAGAGGAATACGCGAACACCGGGGAGCTGTTTTTT.

This clonotype has a handful of counts. The chain has TRBV13 and TRBJ1-4, with 7 bases that match TRBD1. V shed 6 bases and J 2 bases; nucleotides not matched to a gene: 6. CDR3 length: 15 amino acids. From germline, CDR1 is PRHDT and CDR2 FYEKMQ (reference sequence). The CDR3 here is CASSTRGWTNEKLFF. The DNA of the CDR3 is TGTGCCAGCAGTACCAGGGGGTGGACTAATGAAAAACTGTTTTTT. The whole variable domain, remainder taken from reference TRBV13 and TRBJ1-4, is AAGVIQSPRHLIKEKRETATLKCYPIPRHDTVYWYQQGPGQDPQFLISFYEKMQSDKGSIPDRFSAQQFSDYHSELNMSSLELGDSALYFCASSTRGWTNEKLFFGSGTQLSVL.

The gene calls are TRBV4-3 and TRBJ2-7; a possible D gene is TRBD2 (5 bases). The ends were cut back, 1 base at V and 3 bases at J, with 13 bases in the middle. The CDR3 has 15 amino acids. Germline CDR1 LGHNA, CDR2 YSLEER. In nucleotides, the CDR3 is TGCGCCAGCAGCCAAGGGGCAGCTAGCCTCTACGAGCAGTACTTC. Translation: CASSQGAASLYEQYF.

This clonotype was counted once. It may be a read error: a sequence one base away is much more abundant. The chain couples TRBV12-3 or TRBV12-4 to TRBJ1-5, with D perhaps TRBD1 (6 bases). The germline V and J ends were trimmed by 3 bases and 4 bases, with 13 bases remaining between them. The CDR3 has 15 amino acids. CDR3 DNA: TGTGCCAGCAGTTTCAGGACAGCAGAAAATCAGCCCCAGCATTTT. Translated, it gives CASSFRTAENQPQHF.

The chain recombines TRBV30 with TRBJ2-5; maybe TRBD1 (6 bases). CDR3 length: 13 amino acids. V was clipped by 2 bases and J by 7 bases, with 14 bases between them. Germline assignment: CDR1 GTSNPN and CDR2 SVGIG (reference sequence). The CDR3 loop is CAWSLQTGRTQYF. In DNA form, the CDR3 reads TGTGCCTGGAGTTTGCAAACAGGGCGGACCCAGTACTTC.

This clonotype was seen a handful of times. The CDR3 DNA reads TGTGCCAGCAGCTATACAGGGGAGGGGGACATTCAGTACTTC. Translating it yields CASSYTGEGDIQYF. V and J are TRBV12-3 or TRBV12-4 and TRBJ2-4, with D possibly being TRBD1 or TRBD2 (7 bases each). The CDR3 spans 14 residues. The V end was cut by 6 bases, the J end by 8 bases, with 17 bases between.

This clonotype has a handful of counts. The chain couples TRBV15 to TRBJ1-5, with 7 bases lining up with TRBD1. Unmatched junction bases numbered 16, after V lost 4 bases and J lost 4 bases. The V gene's germline CDR1 is LNHNV and CDR2 YYDKDF (reference sequence). This CDR3 is built from 18 residues. CDR3 coding DNA: TGTGCCACCAGCACGGAGAGGAGTTCCGACAGGGAGAATCAGCCCCAGCATTTT. Translated, it gives CATSTERSSDRENQPQHF.

This clonotype was detected ten times or more. The V gene is TRBV6-2 or TRBV6-3, the J gene TRBJ1-6, with 8 nucleotides matching TRBD1. The CDR3 extends over 20 amino acids. J lost 0 bases, V lost 2 bases, and 12 bases had no gene match. Germline lookup yields CDR1 MNHEY and CDR2 SVGEGT. CDR3 coding DNA: TGTGCCAGCAGTTACCAACCGGACAGGGAGGAGAGCTCCTATAATTCACCCCTCCACTTT. This translates into CASSYQPDREESSYNSPLHF.

The table lists this clonotype with many counts. CDR3 in DNA: TGCGCCAGCAGCTTGTCGGGTACCTATAATTCACCCCTCCACTTT. Protein sequence: CASSLSGTYNSPLHF. The chain recombines TRBV5-1 with TRBJ1-6; D gene ambiguous. V lost 1 base and J lost 2, with 7 bases in between. Germline V gene data show CDR1 as SGHRS and CDR2 as YFSETQ. The CDR3 length is 15 residues.

This sequence joins TRBV30 and TRBJ2-1; D is perhaps TRBD1 (6 bases). The CDR3 runs 13 residues. Germline V gene lookup returns CDR1 GTSNPN and CDR2 SVGIG (reference sequence). Trimming shortened V by 0 bases and J by 6 bases, and 9 bases separated the two germline ends. The CDR3 DNA sequence: TGTGCCTGGAGTGTACACAGGGTCAATGAGCAGTTCTTC. It codes for CAWSVHRVNEQFF.

This clonotype was recorded a few times. This rearrangement joins TRBV7-8 to TRBJ2-5; possible D gene TRBD1, 6 bases. V lost 5 bases, J lost 2 bases, and 21 bases lay in between. The CDR3 loop spans 17 amino acids. Per germline, CDR1 SGHVS and CDR2 FQNEAQ. The CDR3 coding sequence is TGTGCCAGCAGCCGACGACGAGGCAGGGGAACACAAGAGACCCAGTACTTC. Encoded protein: CASSRRRGRGTQETQYF.